The 10 T cell receptor beta chains below were found in one sample sequenced in a study of blood T cell repertoires in COVID-19. Libraries were prepared by immunoSEQ multiplex PCR; TCRdb keeps only in-frame clonotypes and omits some of them. The data contain some 120,000 clones, more than 90% of them singletons. The sample taken for sequencing was peripheral blood. The source of these receptors is a man aged 50 or older with active COVID-19.

The CDR3 reads CASSVRGIHEQYF. In nucleotides, the CDR3 is TGTGCCAGCAGTGTTCGGGGGATCCACGAGCAGTACTTC. This rearrangement joins TRBV2 to TRBJ2-7, with TRBD2 as a possible D gene (6 bases). CDR3 length: 13 amino acids. From germline, CDR1 is SNHLY and CDR2 FYNNEI. V lost 4 bases to trimming and J lost 5 bases, with 12 bases between them.

V gene TRBV5-6 combines with J gene TRBJ2-2, with 12 bases identical to TRBD1. With V trimmed by 4 bases and J by 4 bases, 5 bases remained unmatched. The CDR3 sequence is 16 residues long. The germline CDR1 and CDR2 sequences are SGHDT and YYEEEE. In DNA form, the CDR3 reads TGTGCCAGCAGCAAGGGACAGGGGGCGGTCACCGGGGAGCTGTTTTTT. It specifies CASSKGQGAVTGELFF.

This sequence joins TRBV2 and TRBJ1-2, with D unclear. V was clipped by 1 base and J by 4 bases, with 7 bases between them. The CDR3 sequence is 13 residues long. The germline gives CDR1 SNHLY, CDR2 FYNNEI. The CDR3, as DNA: TGTGCCAGCAGTGAAGTTGCGGGCTATGGCTACACCTTC. It is translated as CASSEVAGYGYTF.

The chain has TRBV7-3 and TRBJ2-1; a weak D match, TRBD1 (5 bases). This CDR3 has 16 residues. The V and J ends lost 3 bases and 6 bases respectively, with 18 bases between them. The V gene's germline CDR1 is SGHTA and CDR2 FQGTGA. The CDR3 loop is CASSLGPPSPVNEQFF. The CDR3 nucleotides read TGTGCCAGCAGCTTGGGGCCGCCTTCCCCAGTCAATGAGCAGTTCTTC.

The sample holds one count of this clone. This rearrangement joins TRBV6-2 or TRBV6-3 to TRBJ2-7; no clear D gene. Germline loops: CDR1 MNHEY, CDR2 SVGEGT. CDR3 length: 13 amino acids. Trimming left V 0 bases short and J 3 bases short, with 6 bases between. The CDR3 DNA is TGTGCCAGCAGTTACTCGACTCACTACGAGCAGTACTTC. Protein sequence: CASSYSTHYEQYF.

This chain joins TRBV6-1 and TRBJ2-1, with 7 positions matching TRBD2. Germline CDR1 is MNHNS and CDR2 is SASEGT. This CDR3 has 17 amino acids. The J segment lost 1 base and the V segment lost 4 bases, leaving 10 bases of the junction unmatched. This chain's CDR3 is CASSGASGMGSYNEQFF. CDR3 sequence (DNA): TGTGCCAGCAGTGGAGCAAGCGGGATGGGATCCTACAATGAGCAGTTCTTC.

The CDR3 nucleotides are TGTGCCAGCAGCCAAGGACAGGGTGTAGGTGAAAAACTGTTTTTT. It translates to CASSQGQGVGEKLFF. The V call is TRBV4-2, the J call TRBJ1-4; 7 bases map to TRBD1. The germline gives CDR1 LGHNA, CDR2 YNFKEQ. Trimming took 1 base from V and 7 from J; bases not matched to a gene: 6. The CDR3 totals 15 residues.

The chain couples TRBV11-2 to TRBJ2-2; D remains unclear. CDR3 length equals 14 residues. The V gene lost 5 bases and the J gene lost 6 bases, with 13 bases spanning the gap. Germline CDR1 SGHAT, CDR2 FQNNGV. CDR3 amino acids: CASSPRRQAGELFF. Written as DNA, the CDR3 is TGTGCCAGCAGCCCAAGACGACAAGCCGGGGAGCTGTTTTTT.

The chain is built from TRBV5-1 and TRBJ2-2; D possibly corresponds to TRBD2 (7 bases). The CDR3 loop spans 17 amino acids. Germline V CDR1 and CDR2: SGHRS, YFSETQ. Trimming left V 4 bases short and J 6 bases short, with 22 bases between. This chain's CDR3 is CASSGGAGALGAGELFF. The CDR3 nucleotides read TGCGCCAGCAGCGGGGGGGCCGGGGCCCTCGGGGCCGGGGAGCTGTTTTTT.

DNA of the CDR3: TGCGCCAGCAGCTTGGTAGCGGGAGCCTACAATGAGCAGTTCTTC. It translates to CASSLVAGAYNEQFF. The V and J genes are TRBV5-1 and TRBJ2-1, with 9 bases that match TRBD2. Looked up from germline, CDR1 is SGHRS and CDR2 is YFSETQ. V shed 0 bases and J 2 bases; nucleotides not matched to a gene: 0. CDR3 length equals 15 residues. Supplemented by reference TRBV5-1 and TRBJ2-1, the full variable domain reads KAGVTQTPRYLIKTRGQQVTLSCSPISGHRSVSWYQQTPGQGLQFLFEYFSETQRNKGNFPGRFSGRQFSNSRSEMNVSTLELGDSALYLCASSLVAGAYNEQFFGPGTRLTVL.